The T cell receptor (beta chain) under discussion was sequenced for a study of T cell responses to AZD1222 COVID-19 vaccine. Deletions cut 4 bases from V and 4 bases from J, with 8 bases between. In germline, CDR1 is SEHNR, CDR2 FQNEAQ (reference sequence). The CDR3 is made up of 13 amino acids. Some clones are missing from TCRdb's copy, which holds only in-frame ones; the method was immunoSEQ multiplex PCR. The sample has over 100,000 clones, 88% seen once. The study, taken as a whole, reports: Elevations in Spike-specific TCR breadth and depth followed administration of two AZD1222 doses. It should be noted that donors were predominantly white British and more often female, and clonal diversity was possibly underestimated. Dominant at 160-218 and 743-854, vaccine-associated CD4 TCRs also spanned spike.

A note on this clone: The antigen is not known.

The starting material was peripheral blood, obtained on day 0 of MenACWY control vaccination. The TCR was taken from an adult in good health. The chain has TRBV7-9 and TRBJ1-5; D unresolved. CDR3 nucleotide sequence: TGTGCCAGCAGCTCGAGTCGAAATCAGCCCCAGCATTTT. This gives the protein CASSSSRNQPQHF. Together with reference TRBV7-9 and TRBJ1-5, the CDR3 gives the full variable domain: DTGVSQNPRHKITKRGQNVTFRCDPISEHNRLYWYRQTLGQGPEFLTYFQNEAQLEKSRLLSDRFSAERPKGSFSTLEIQRTEQGDSAMYLCASSSSRNQPQHFGDGTRLSIL.